Listed below are T cell receptor beta chains from one sample, sequenced in a study of blood T cell repertoires in COVID-19. Method: immunoSEQ multiplex PCR; TCRdb's copy keeps in-frame clones and lacks some. The table shows approximately 230,000 clones, with 87% occurring only once. Sequencing was carried out using peripheral blood. The receptors were gathered from a man younger than 35 with active or convalescent COVID-19. The CDR3 runs from the conserved cysteine through the conserved F or W. A D gene is named only where the DNA matches it firmly. Some rows mark clone size as missing; the rest say once, few, many or name a class of expanded clone.

D gene,clone size,J gene,V gene,CDR3 DNA,CDR3 protein
.,.,TRBJ2-7,TRBV5-1,TGCGCCAGCAGCTTGGGGCAGGAACTCGAGCAGTACTTC,CASSLGQELEQYF
.,few,TRBJ2-3,TRBV15,TGTGCCACCAGCAGAGATGGGCTGGACACAGATACGCAGTATTTT,CATSRDGLDTDTQYF
.,many,TRBJ2-7,TRBV12-3/TRBV12-4,TGTGCCAGCAGTTCAGGAGGGATCGAGCAGTACTTC,CASSSGGIEQYF
TRBD2,.,TRBJ2-1,TRBV15,TGTGCCACCAGCAGAGATTCTATGCGGGAGACCTACAATGAGCAGTTCTTC,CATSRDSMRETYNEQFF
TRBD2,.,TRBJ2-7,TRBV7-2,TGTGCCAGCAGCTTAGTCTTGAGCGGGGGGGCCCACGAGCAGTACTTC,CASSLVLSGGAHEQYF
TRBD2,once,TRBJ2-4,TRBV6-2/TRBV6-3,TGTGCCAGCAGTCTAACTAGCGGGAGGGGGGAGTACTTC,CASSLTSGRGEYF
TRBD1,.,TRBJ2-7,TRBV5-1,TGCGCCAGCAGTTCCCCGGGACAGGGGGTCTACGAGCAGTACTTC,CASSSPGQGVYEQYF
TRBD2,once,TRBJ2-1,TRBV6-6,TGTGCCAGCAGTAACCTACTAGCGGGAGGGGTAAATGAGCAGTTCTTC,CASSNLLAGGVNEQFF
.,.,TRBJ1-2,TRBV20-1,TGCAGTGCTCGTGGCAGGGGCCAGTATGGCTACACCTTC,CSARGRGQYGYTF
TRBD2,.,TRBJ2-3,TRBV4-3,TGCGCCAGCAGCCAAGATACGGGGGGGAGGGATACGCAGTATTTT,CASSQDTGGRDTQYF
TRBD1,once,TRBJ1-2,TRBV7-2,TGTGCCAGCAGCTTAGATCCTCACAGGGGGCAGGATGGCTACACCTTC,CASSLDPHRGQDGYTF
TRBD2,.,TRBJ2-1,TRBV11-2,TGTGCCAGCAGCTTAGGACTTAGCGGGGGTTGGGATGAGCAGTTCTTC,CASSLGLSGGWDEQFF
TRBD1,.,TRBJ1-6,TRBV19,TGTGCCAGTAACCCGGGACAGAATTCACCCCTCCACTTT,CASNPGQNSPLHF
TRBD1,.,TRBJ1-6,TRBV3-1/TRBV3-2,TGTGCCAGCAGCCAAGATCGGGCCAGGGGGGTTTCACCCCTCCACTTT,CASSQDRARGVSPLHF
TRBD1,.,TRBJ1-2,TRBV9,TGTGCCAGCAGCGCCGAACACAGGGGGCGCGAAAACTATGGCTACACCTTC,CASSAEHRGRENYGYTF
.,once,TRBJ1-2,TRBV11-2,TGTGCCAGCAGCTTATATGTGGAGGTTGATGGCTACACCTTC,CASSLYVEVDGYTF
.,.,TRBJ1-4,TRBV7-9,TGTGCCAGCAGCTTAGCCGTCCTCACAGGGTCGGCAACTAATGAAAAACTGTTTTTT,CASSLAVLTGSATNEKLFF
.,.,TRBJ2-3,TRBV5-1,TGCGCCAGCAGTTTGTTTAGCGCAGATACGCAGTATTTT,CASSLFSADTQYF
TRBD1,.,TRBJ1-1,TRBV23-1,TGCGCCAGCAGTCGCTCAGCTTACAGGGGGCGGATAACTGAAGCTTTCTTT,CASSRSAYRGRITEAFF
.,.,TRBJ2-7,TRBV4-3,TGCGCCAGCAGCCAAGACTGGTCCCAGGGCGAGCAGTACTTC,CASSQDWSQGEQYF
.,.,TRBJ1-1,TRBV3-1/TRBV3-2,TGTGCCAGCAGCCAAGTCGGCGGGGTGGCTTTCTTT,CASSQVGGVAFF
TRBD1,.,TRBJ1-5,TRBV15,TGTGCCACCAGCAGAGCAGAACTCGGGACAGGGGGTCAGCCCCAGCATTTT,CATSRAELGTGGQPQHF
.,.,TRBJ2-1,TRBV28,TGTGCCAGCAGTTTACCAGGTGAGAATGAGCAGTTCTTC,CASSLPGENEQFF
TRBD2,.,TRBJ2-3,TRBV19,TGTGCCAGTAGTATGCCCCTTCTAGCGGGAGCGGGAAATACGCAGTATTTT,CASSMPLLAGAGNTQYF
TRBD1,.,TRBJ2-7,TRBV5-1,TGCGCCAGCAGCTCCGGGACAGGTAGCGAGCAGTACTTC,CASSSGTGSEQYF
TRBD2,.,TRBJ2-5,TRBV24-1,TGTGCCACCAGCCCTGGGGGGGGCCAAGAGACCCAGTACTTC,CATSPGGGQETQYF
.,.,TRBJ1-5,TRBV7-2,TGTGCCAGCAGCCCGCGGGCAGGAAATCAGCCCCAGCATTTT,CASSPRAGNQPQHF
TRBD1,.,TRBJ2-7,TRBV30,TGTGCCTGGAGTGTACGAGGGACAGGGAGCCTTTCCTACGAGCAGTACTTC,CAWSVRGTGSLSYEQYF
TRBD1,.,TRBJ2-3,TRBV12-5,TGTGCTAGTGGTTTGCCCTCACCGGGACAGGCGGCTCGCCCAAACACAGATACGCAGTATTTT,CASGLPSPGQAARPNTDTQYF
.,.,TRBJ1-3,TRBV9,TGTGCCAGCAGCCCCTCCCTCGGGGGTGCTCTCTCTGGAAACACCATATATTTT,CASSPSLGGALSGNTIYF
.,.,TRBJ2-2,TRBV25-1,TGTGCCAGCAGTGAGCTGGGAGGGAACACCGGGGAGCTGTTTTTT,CASSELGGNTGELFF
TRBD2,.,TRBJ2-1,TRBV13,TGTGCCAGCAGCCCTAGAGGACTAGCGTACAATGAGCAGTTCTTC,CASSPRGLAYNEQFF
TRBD1,.,TRBJ1-4,TRBV4-1,TGCGCCAGCAGCCAAGATTTCGGGACAGGGGCTGAAAAACTGTTTTTT,CASSQDFGTGAEKLFF
TRBD1,once,TRBJ1-1,TRBV5-4,TGTGCCAGCAGCTTACCGACAGGGGAGAACACTGAAGCTTTCTTT,CASSLPTGENTEAFF
.,.,TRBJ2-7,TRBV27,TGTGCCAGCACCCCTCGCCCAGGCTACGAGCAGTACTTC,CASTPRPGYEQYF
.,.,TRBJ2-5,TRBV5-5,TGTGCCAGCAGCTTGGCCCTGGAGACCCAGTACTTC,CASSLALETQYF
TRBD1,.,TRBJ1-3,TRBV2,TGTGCCAGCAGTGAAGGAGGGACAGCATCACCATTGGACACCATATATTTT,CASSEGGTASPLDTIYF
TRBD2,.,TRBJ2-2,TRBV9,TGTGCCAGCAGCGTAGCCCTAGCGGGAGGGAAGGACGGGGAGCTGTTTTTT,CASSVALAGGKDGELFF
.,.,TRBJ1-1,TRBV30,TGTGCCTGGAGGTATGCAGGGGCCTCGAACACTGAAGCTTTCTTT,CAWRYAGASNTEAFF
.,once,TRBJ1-6,TRBV27,TGTGCCAGCAGTTTATTTGGGGCAGATTCACCCCTCCACTTT,CASSLFGADSPLHF
.,once,TRBJ2-1,TRBV27,TGTACCAGCGGCTTACAATACAATGAGCAGTTCTTC,CTSGLQYNEQFF
.,.,TRBJ1-6,TRBV5-6,TGTGCCAGCAGCTATGGGGGAAAATCGGGACTGAATAATTCACCCCTCCACTTT,CASSYGGKSGLNNSPLHF
TRBD1,.,TRBJ2-7,TRBV18,TGTGCCAGCTCAAGGACAGGGACCTCCTACGAGCAGTACTTC,CASSRTGTSYEQYF
.,.,TRBJ2-2,TRBV28,TGTGCCAGCACCAAGAGGAGGGCTTGGTACACCGGGGAGCTGTTTTTT,CASTKRRAWYTGELFF
TRBD2,once,TRBJ2-1,TRBV7-2,TGTGCCAGCAGCTTAAAATCAGCGGGGGGGTGGAATGAGCAGTTCTTC,CASSLKSAGGWNEQFF
.,once,TRBJ1-4,TRBV7-2,TGTGCCAGCAGTATACAGGGAGTAAGAGCTAATGAAAAACTGTTTTTT,CASSIQGVRANEKLFF
.,.,TRBJ2-7,TRBV7-2,TGTGCCAGCAGCGGACACCCGAGTTCGGAGCAGTACTTC,CASSGHPSSEQYF
.,.,TRBJ1-1,TRBV7-9,TGTGCCAGCAGCGCGAGCGAGGACAGGAACACTGAAGCTTTCTTT,CASSASEDRNTEAFF
TRBD1,.,TRBJ1-5,TRBV27,TGTGCCAGCAGTTTGATACAGGGGAGAAATCAGCCCCAGCATTTT,CASSLIQGRNQPQHF
TRBD2,.,TRBJ2-7,TRBV9,TGTGCCAGCAGCGTAGCTACGGGGGGCGAGCAGTACTTC,CASSVATGGEQYF
TRBD1,.,TRBJ2-2,TRBV5-4,TGTGCCAGCAGCTTGGCAAAGGGGGCCCACACCGGGGAGCTGTTTTTT,CASSLAKGAHTGELFF
.,.,TRBJ1-1,TRBV5-1,TGCGCCAGCAGCTTTGTCGGGGTTGGGAACACTGAAGCTTTCTTT,CASSFVGVGNTEAFF